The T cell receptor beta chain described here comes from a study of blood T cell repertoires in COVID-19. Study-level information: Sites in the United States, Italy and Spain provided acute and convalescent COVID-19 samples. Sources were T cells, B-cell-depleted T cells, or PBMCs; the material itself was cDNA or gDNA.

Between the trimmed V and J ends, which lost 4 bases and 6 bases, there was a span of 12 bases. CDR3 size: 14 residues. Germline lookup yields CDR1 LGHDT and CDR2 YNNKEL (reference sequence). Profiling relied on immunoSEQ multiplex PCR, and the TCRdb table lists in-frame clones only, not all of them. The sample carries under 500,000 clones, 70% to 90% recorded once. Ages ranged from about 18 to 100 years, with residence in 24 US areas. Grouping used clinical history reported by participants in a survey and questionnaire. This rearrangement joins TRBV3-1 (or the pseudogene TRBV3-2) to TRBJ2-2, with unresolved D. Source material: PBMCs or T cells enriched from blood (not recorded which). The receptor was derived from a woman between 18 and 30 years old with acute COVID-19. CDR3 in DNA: TGTGCCAGCAGCCGTCTAGATGAGGCCGGGGAGCTGTTTTTT. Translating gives CASSRLDEAGELFF.